This T cell receptor (beta chain) emerged from a study of beta chain features in type 1 diabetes. Overall study results and limits: When Type 1 diabetes patients were examined, their TCRB CDR3s proved moderately but significantly shorter in all four CD4+ subsets.

Comment on this clone: Its antigen is undetermined.

Only one heparinised blood draw was taken per donor, and its volume averaged approximately 120 mL. Using CD45RO/CCR7/CD25/CD127/CD95/CD27, CD4+ naive, central memory, regulatory and stem cell-like memory cells were sorted. Reverse transcribing all isolated RNA meant expressed TCRB transcripts were sequenced. Method: immunoSEQ multiplex PCR; TCRdb's copy keeps in-frame clones and lacks some. The data show hundreds of thousands of clones, roughly 13% seen once. The receptor comes from a man aged 18-30 years with type 1 diabetes. Material: naive CD4+ T cells from blood.

CDR3 sequence (DNA): TGTGCCAGCAGCCCTATGACGGCCACAGATACGCAGTATTTT. Its protein product is CASSPMTATDTQYF. This chain joins TRBV27 and TRBJ2-3; D is unresolved. There are 14 residues in the CDR3. From germline, CDR1 is MNHEY and CDR2 SMNVEV (reference sequence). Trimming took 6 bases from V and 2 from J, leaving 12 bases between them.